This T cell receptor beta chain is from a study of blood T cells in healthy people across ages. The ends were cut back, 7 bases at V and 8 bases at J, with 20 bases in the middle. The CDR3 totals 14 residues. Primers used in a second PCR of about 7 to 11 cycles were a sample-barcoded 5' primer and a J-beta primer mix. TCRdb redid the calling of the 5' RACE reads with MiXCR, one entry per CDR3 protein. This sample has 1.8 million or so distinct CDR3 sequences, with approximately 39% found just once. The table lists this clonotype with a few counts. Investigators took approximately 9.4 milliliters of peripheral blood from every donor.

Sequencing was done on a sample of blood. This TCR came from a human donor in good health. V gene TRBV12-3 or TRBV12-4 combines with J gene TRBJ2-5; D is possibly TRBD2 (5 bases). The CDR3 sequence is CASTSGISRRTQYF. The CDR3 DNA reads TGTGCCAGCACTTCGGGAATTTCCCGGAGAACCCAGTACTTC.